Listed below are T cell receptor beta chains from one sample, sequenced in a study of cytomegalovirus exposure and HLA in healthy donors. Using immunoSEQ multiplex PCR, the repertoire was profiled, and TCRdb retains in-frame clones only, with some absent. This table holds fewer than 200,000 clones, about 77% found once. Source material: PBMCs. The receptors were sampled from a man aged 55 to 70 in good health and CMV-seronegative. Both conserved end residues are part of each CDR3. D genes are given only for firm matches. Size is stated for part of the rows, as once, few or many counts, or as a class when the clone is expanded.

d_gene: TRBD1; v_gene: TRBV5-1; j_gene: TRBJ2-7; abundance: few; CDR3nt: TGCGCCAGCAGCTTGGCCGGGACAGGGGGTTCCCACGAGCAGTACTTC; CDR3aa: CASSLAGTGGSHEQYF
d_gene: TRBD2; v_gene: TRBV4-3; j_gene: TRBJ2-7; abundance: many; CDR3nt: TGCGCCAGCAGCCCTACTCCGGGACTAGCGGGAATGCGCTCCTACGAGCAGTACTTC; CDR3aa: CASSPTPGLAGMRSYEQYF
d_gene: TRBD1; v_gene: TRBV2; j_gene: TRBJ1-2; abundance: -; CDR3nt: TGTGCCAGCACCCTAGAGGACAGGGGCTATGGCTACCCCTTC; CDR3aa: CASTLEDRGYGYPF
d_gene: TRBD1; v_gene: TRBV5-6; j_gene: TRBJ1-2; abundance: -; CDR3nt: TGTGCCAGCAGCTTGGGACAGGGGAACTATGGCTACACCTTC; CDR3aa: CASSLGQGNYGYTF
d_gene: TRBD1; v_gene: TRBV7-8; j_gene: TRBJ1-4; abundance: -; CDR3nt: TGTGCCAGCAGCCCCCGGACAGGGTCCAATGAAAAACTGTTTTTT; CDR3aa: CASSPRTGSNEKLFF
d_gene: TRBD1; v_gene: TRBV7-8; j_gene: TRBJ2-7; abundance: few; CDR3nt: TGTGCCAGCAGCCCAAAACGTTTCCGGGACAGGGGCTCCTACGAGCAGTACTTC; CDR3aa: CASSPKRFRDRGSYEQYF
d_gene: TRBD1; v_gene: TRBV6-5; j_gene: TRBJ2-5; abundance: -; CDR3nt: TGTGCCAGCAGTTCTGTGGCAGGGGGCCATGAGACCCAGTACTTC; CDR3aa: CASSSVAGGHETQYF
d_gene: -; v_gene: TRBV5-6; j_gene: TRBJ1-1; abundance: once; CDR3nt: TGTGCCAGCAGCTTTTCTGGGGCCCCCACATCGAACACTGAAGCTTTCTTT; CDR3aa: CASSFSGAPTSNTEAFF
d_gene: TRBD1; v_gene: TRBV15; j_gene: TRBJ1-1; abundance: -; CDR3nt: TGTGCCACCAGCAGTAAATTGGCCAGGACAGGGGGAAGTTCGAACACTGAAGCTTTCTTT; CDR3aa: CATSSKLARTGGSSNTEAFF
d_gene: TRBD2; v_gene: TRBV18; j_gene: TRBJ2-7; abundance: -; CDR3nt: TGTGCCAGCTCACGACTAGCGGGGGAGGACGAGCAGTACTTC; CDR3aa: CASSRLAGEDEQYF
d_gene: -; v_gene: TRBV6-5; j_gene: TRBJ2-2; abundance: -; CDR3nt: TGTGCCAGCAGCCCACAGGGCCGGACCGGGGAGCTGTTTTTT; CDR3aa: CASSPQGRTGELFF
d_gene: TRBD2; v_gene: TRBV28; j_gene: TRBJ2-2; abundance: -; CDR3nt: TGTGCCAGCACCTCCGGCGGGAGAGACACCGGGGAGCTGTTTTTT; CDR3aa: CASTSGGRDTGELFF
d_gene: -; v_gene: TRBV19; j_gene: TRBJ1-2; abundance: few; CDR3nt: TGTGCTTCGGGAAGGGATGGGAGCTATGGCTACACCTTC; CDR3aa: CASGRDGSYGYTF
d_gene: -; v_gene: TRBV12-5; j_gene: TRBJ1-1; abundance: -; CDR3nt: TGTGCTAGTGGTTTGGTTCCCGCAGGGGTCGTCACTGAAGCTTTCTTT; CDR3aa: CASGLVPAGVVTEAFF
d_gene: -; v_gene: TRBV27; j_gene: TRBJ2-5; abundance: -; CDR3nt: TGTGCCAGCAGAAGACTCAGGGAAAAGGAAGAGACCCAGTACTTC; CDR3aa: CASRRLREKEETQYF
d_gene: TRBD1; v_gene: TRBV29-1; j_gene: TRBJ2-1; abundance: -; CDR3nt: TGCAGCGTTGGTAGACAGGGGGCGCTTTCTAAGCAGTTCTTC; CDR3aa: CSVGRQGALSKQFF
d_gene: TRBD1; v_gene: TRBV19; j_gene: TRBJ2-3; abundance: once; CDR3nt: TGTGCCAGTAGTATCGGGACAGGGGAATCAGATACGCAGTATTTT; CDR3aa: CASSIGTGESDTQYF
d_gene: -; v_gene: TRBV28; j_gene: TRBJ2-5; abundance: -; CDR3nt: TGTGCCAGCAGTTTAGGGGGGCAAGAGACCCAGTACTTC; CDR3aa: CASSLGGQETQYF
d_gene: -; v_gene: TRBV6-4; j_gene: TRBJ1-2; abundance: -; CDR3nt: TGTGCCAGCAGTGACAGGGCCGGTCCGGGGGGATATATGAGAGGCTACACCTTC; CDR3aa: CASSDRAGPGGYMRGYTF
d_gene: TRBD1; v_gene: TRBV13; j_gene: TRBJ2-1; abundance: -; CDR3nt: TGTGCCAGCAGCGCCCAAGAGACAGGGGATTCCTACAATGAGCAGTTCTTC; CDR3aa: CASSAQETGDSYNEQFF
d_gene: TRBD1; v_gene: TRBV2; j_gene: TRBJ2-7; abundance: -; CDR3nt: TGTGCCAGCAGTGTACAGGGGGTTGGTGGCGAGCAGTACTTC; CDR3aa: CASSVQGVGGEQYF
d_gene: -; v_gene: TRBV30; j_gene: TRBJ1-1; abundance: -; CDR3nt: TGTGCCTGGAGTCGCGGCACTGAAGCTTTCTTT; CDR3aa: CAWSRGTEAFF
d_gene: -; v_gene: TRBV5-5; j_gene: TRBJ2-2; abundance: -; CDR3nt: TGTGCCAGCAGCTTGGCAGGGTTGCCCACCGGGGAGCTGTTTTTT; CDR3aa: CASSLAGLPTGELFF
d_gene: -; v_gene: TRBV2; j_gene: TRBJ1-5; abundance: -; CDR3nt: TGTGCCAGCAGTCGGGGTAAGGGTCAGCCCCAGCATTTT; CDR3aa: CASSRGKGQPQHF
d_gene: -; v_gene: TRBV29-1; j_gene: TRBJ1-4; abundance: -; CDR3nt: TGCAGCGTTTTGGGGGGGGCTTCTAATGAAAAACTGTTTTTT; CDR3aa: CSVLGGASNEKLFF
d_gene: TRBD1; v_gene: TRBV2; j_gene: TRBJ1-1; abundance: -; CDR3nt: TGTGCCAGCAGCGAAGGACAGGGAGGATGGAACACTGAAGCTTTCTTT; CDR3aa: CASSEGQGGWNTEAFF
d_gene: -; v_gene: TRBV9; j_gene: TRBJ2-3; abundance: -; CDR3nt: TGTGCCAGCAGCTCTACAGACAGGGGGCGCCTAGCGGGGAACACAGATACGCAGTATTTT; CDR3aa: CASSSTDRGRLAGNTDTQYF
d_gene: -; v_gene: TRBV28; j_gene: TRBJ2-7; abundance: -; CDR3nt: TGTGCCAGCAGTTTCCCACCCGGGACTCCTTCCTACGAGCAGTACTTC; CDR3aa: CASSFPPGTPSYEQYF
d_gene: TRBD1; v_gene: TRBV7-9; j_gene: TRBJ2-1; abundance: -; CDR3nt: TGTGCCAGCTCCTCCTGGACAGGGAGCTCCTACAATGAGCAGTTCTTC; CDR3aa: CASSSWTGSSYNEQFF
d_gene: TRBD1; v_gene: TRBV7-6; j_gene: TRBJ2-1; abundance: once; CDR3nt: TGTGCCAGCACCCAACCGGGACAGGGGAGAGCTGAGCAGTTCTTC; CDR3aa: CASTQPGQGRAEQFF
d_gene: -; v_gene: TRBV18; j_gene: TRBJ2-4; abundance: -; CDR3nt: TGTGCCAGCTCACCGTTGGGTACAGTTCCCCCATCCAAAATGAACATTCAGTACTTC; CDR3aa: CASSPLGTVPPSKMNIQYF
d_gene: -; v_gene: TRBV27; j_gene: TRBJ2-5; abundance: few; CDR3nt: TGTGCCAGCAGTTTTGACAGGACCCAGTACTTC; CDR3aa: CASSFDRTQYF
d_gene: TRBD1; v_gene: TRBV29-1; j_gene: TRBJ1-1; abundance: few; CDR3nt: TGCAGCGTTGAAGAGGGACAGGGGGCCTGGGAAGCTTTCTTT; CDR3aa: CSVEEGQGAWEAFF
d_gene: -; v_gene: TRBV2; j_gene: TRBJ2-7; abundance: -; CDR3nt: TGTGCCAGCAGTGGACAGCTTTCCTCCTACGAGCAGTACTTC; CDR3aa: CASSGQLSSYEQYF
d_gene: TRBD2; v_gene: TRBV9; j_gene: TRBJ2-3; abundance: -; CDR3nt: TGTGCCAGCAGCGTAGTCACGGGAGGGACAGATACGCAGTATTTT; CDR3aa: CASSVVTGGTDTQYF
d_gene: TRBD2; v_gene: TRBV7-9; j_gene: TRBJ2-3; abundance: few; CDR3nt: TGTGCCAGCAGCTTGGGACTAGCGGGAGCCACAGATACGCAGTATTTT; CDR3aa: CASSLGLAGATDTQYF
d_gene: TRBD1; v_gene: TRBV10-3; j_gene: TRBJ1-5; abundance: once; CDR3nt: TGTGCCATCAGTGACAGACAGGGGGATCAGCCCCAGCATTTT; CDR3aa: CAISDRQGDQPQHF
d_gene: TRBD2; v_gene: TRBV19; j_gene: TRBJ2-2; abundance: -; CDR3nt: TGTGCCAGTAGTATGTCCGGACTAGCGGGAGGAGCCGGGGAGCTGTTTTTT; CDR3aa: CASSMSGLAGGAGELFF
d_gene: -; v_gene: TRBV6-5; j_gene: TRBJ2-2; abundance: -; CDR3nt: TGTGCCAGCAAACCCTACCCGTCCGGGGAGCTGTTTTTT; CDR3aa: CASKPYPSGELFF
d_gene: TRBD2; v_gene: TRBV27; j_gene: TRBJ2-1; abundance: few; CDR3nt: TGTGCCAGCAGTTCCGGGACTAGCGGCTACAATGAGCAGTTCTTC; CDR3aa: CASSSGTSGYNEQFF
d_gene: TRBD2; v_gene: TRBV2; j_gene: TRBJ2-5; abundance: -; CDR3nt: TGTGCCAGCAGTGAACGGCCCCTAGCGGTTCGGGAGACCCAGTACTTC; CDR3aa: CASSERPLAVRETQYF
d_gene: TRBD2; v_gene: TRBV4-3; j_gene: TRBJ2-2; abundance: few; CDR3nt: TGCGCCAGCAGCCAAGATTCCAGAGCGGGAGCCACCGGGGAGCTGTTTTTT; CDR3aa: CASSQDSRAGATGELFF
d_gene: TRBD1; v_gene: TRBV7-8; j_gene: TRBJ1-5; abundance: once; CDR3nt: TGTGCCAGCAGCACTGGACAGGGAGATCAGCCCCAGCATTTT; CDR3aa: CASSTGQGDQPQHF
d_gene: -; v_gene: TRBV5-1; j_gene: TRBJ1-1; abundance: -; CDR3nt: TGCGCCAGCAGCGTGAACGCAGGGGATACTGAAGCTTTCTTT; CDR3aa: CASSVNAGDTEAFF
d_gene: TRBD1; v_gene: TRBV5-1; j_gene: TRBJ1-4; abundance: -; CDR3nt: TGCGCCAGCAGCTTGGGGATTCAGGGGGCAACTAATGAAAAACTGTTTTTT; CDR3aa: CASSLGIQGATNEKLFF
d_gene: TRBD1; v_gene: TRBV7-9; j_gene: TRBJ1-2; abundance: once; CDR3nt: TGTGCCAGCAGCAAATCCGGGACAGGGGAGGGCTACACCTTC; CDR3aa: CASSKSGTGEGYTF
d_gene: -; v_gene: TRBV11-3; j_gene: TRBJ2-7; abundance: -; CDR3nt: TGTGCCAGCAGCTACTCCTTAACCATCTACGAGCAGTACTTC; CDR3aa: CASSYSLTIYEQYF
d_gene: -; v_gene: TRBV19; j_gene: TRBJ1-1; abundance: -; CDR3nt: TGTGCCAGTAAATCGAGGAACTGGGACACTGAAGCTTTCTTT; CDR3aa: CASKSRNWDTEAFF
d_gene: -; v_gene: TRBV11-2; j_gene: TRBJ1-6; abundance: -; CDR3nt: TGTGCCAGCAGACCAGGGGTGCGGAATTCACCCCTCCACTTT; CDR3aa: CASRPGVRNSPLHF
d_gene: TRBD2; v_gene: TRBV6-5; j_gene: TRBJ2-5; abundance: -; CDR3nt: TGTGCCAGTAAGATAGCGGGAGGGGAGACCCAGTACTTC; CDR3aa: CASKIAGGETQYF
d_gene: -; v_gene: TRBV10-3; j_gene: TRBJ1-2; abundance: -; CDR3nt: TGTGCCATCAGTGGGGACTATAACTATGGCTACACCTTC; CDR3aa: CAISGDYNYGYTF
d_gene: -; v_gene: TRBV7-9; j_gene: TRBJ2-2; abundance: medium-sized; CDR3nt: TGTGCCAGCAGCTTAGGACGGGTCGGGGAGCTGTTTTTT; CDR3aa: CASSLGRVGELFF
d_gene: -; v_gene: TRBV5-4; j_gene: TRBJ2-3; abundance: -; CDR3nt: TGTGCCAGCAGCATCTCTAGGGAGGATACGCAGTATTTT; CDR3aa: CASSISREDTQYF
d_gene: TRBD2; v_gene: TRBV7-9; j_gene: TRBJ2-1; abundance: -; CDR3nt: TGTTCCAGCGGGACGGGGAGGGGCGAGCAGTTCTTC; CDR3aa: CSSGTGRGEQFF